A single sample is the source of the 14 T cell receptor beta chains below, sequenced in a study of control samples from healthy donors and cancer patients (dated by TCRdb to 2019 to 2021). Libraries were constructed by the immunoSEQ multiplex PCR assay. TCRdb took over this immuneACCESS table, retaining in-frame rearrangements with V and J assigned. Such tables are incomplete; in checked studies, under half of the missing clones stem from an unresolved V gene, and the remainder is unexplained. The sample includes around 110,000 clones, with over 90% observed a single time. Jointly, the top ten make up 2.6% of the sample. The specimen sequenced was blood. The receptors were sampled from a man in his thirties or forties in good health.

This rearrangement joins TRBV5-1 to TRBJ2-5; the D gene is possibly TRBD2 (6 bases). The germline V and J ends were trimmed by 0 bases and 5 bases, with 14 bases remaining between them. Looked up from germline, CDR1 is SGHRS and CDR2 is YFSETQ. The CDR3 consists of 15 residues. CDR3 bases: TGCGCCAGCAGCTTGGTAGGGTCAGGGAGGGAGACCCAGTACTTC. Amino acids: CASSLVGSGRETQYF. The full variable domain, in which reference TRBV5-1 and TRBJ2-5 provide the parts outside the CDR3, is KAGVTQTPRYLIKTRGQQVTLSCSPISGHRSVSWYQQTPGQGLQFLFEYFSETQRNKGNFPGRFSGRQFSNSRSEMNVSTLELGDSALYLCASSLVGSGRETQYFGPGTRLLVL.

This chain joins TRBV7-6 and TRBJ1-6; D is perhaps TRBD1 (6 bases). Germline V gene data show CDR1 as SGHVS and CDR2 as FNYEAQ. Deletions cut 5 bases from V and 6 bases from J, with 23 bases between. The CDR3 covers 18 residues. In DNA form, the CDR3 reads TGTGCCAGCAGCCCCAACAGGGTACCTCAGTCGAGTAATTCACCCCTCCACTTT. Its translation: CASSPNRVPQSSNSPLHF.

The gene calls are TRBV9 and TRBJ2-3, with 9 bases aligning to TRBD1. Germline trimming cut 3 bases from V and 0 bases from J; bases unmatched to any gene: 2. Germline loops: CDR1 SGDLS, CDR2 YYNGEE. CDR3 length: 15 residues. The CDR3 here is CASSGQGGSTDTQYF. The CDR3 coding sequence is TGTGCCAGCAGCGGACAGGGGGGGAGCACAGATACGCAGTATTTT.

The J gene is TRBJ1-2, the V gene TRBV9; 11 bases are shared with TRBD1. Germline assignment: CDR1 SGDLS and CDR2 YYNGEE. Trimming cost V 3 bases and J 7 bases; bases outside gene matches: 14. The CDR3 covers 17 residues. The CDR3 DNA reads as TGTGCCAGCAGCGCTTCAAACTCCAGGACAGGGGGCTTTGGCTACACCTTC. As protein: CASSASNSRTGGFGYTF. The complete variable domain, with remaining parts taken from reference TRBV9 and TRBJ1-2, reads DSGVTQTPKHLITATGQRVTLRCSPRSGDLSVYWYQQSLDQGLQFLIQYYNGEERAKGNILERFSAQQFPDLHSELNLSSLELGDSALYFCASSASNSRTGGFGYTFGSGTRLTVV.

This clone was detected only once. The rearrangement links TRBV19 to TRBJ2-1; D is possibly TRBD1 (6 bases). Trimming took 3 bases from V and 5 from J, leaving 14 bases between them. The CDR3 length is 15 residues. CDR1 LNHDA and CDR2 SQIVND come from the germline V gene (reference sequence). The CDR3 loop is CASSIRQGSHNEQFF. The CDR3 nucleotides are TGTGCCAGTAGTATTAGGCAGGGGAGCCACAATGAGCAGTTCTTC.

The CDR3 DNA reads as TGTGCCAGCAGCCCCCCCGGGGGTATCAACTATGGCTACACCTTC. It specifies CASSPPGGINYGYTF. The chain uses TRBV7-2 and TRBJ1-2, with TRBD1 as a possible D gene (5 bases). The CDR3 has 15 amino acids. V lost 5 bases to trimming and J lost 2 bases, with 15 bases between them. Germline CDR1 reads SGHTA; CDR2 reads FQGNSA. The full variable domain, its missing parts supplied by reference TRBV7-2 and TRBJ1-2, is GAGVSQSPSNKVTEKGKDVELRCDPISGHTALYWYRQSLGQGLEFLIYFQGNSAPDKSGLPSDRFSAERTGGSVSTLTIQRTQQEDSAVYLCASSPPGGINYGYTFGSGTRLTVV.

The chain carries TRBV7-3 and TRBJ2-7; 7 bases agree with TRBD2. The V gene end was trimmed by 5 bases and the J gene end by 3 bases; junction bases not matched to a gene: 7. This CDR3 region has 14 residues. From germline, CDR1 is SGHTA and CDR2 FQGTGA. The CDR3 DNA reads TGTGCCAGCAGCCCCAGCGGGGAAAACTACGAGCAGTACTTC. Translated: CASSPSGENYEQYF. The whole variable domain, remainder taken from reference TRBV7-3 and TRBJ2-7, is GAGVSQTPSNKVTEKGKYVELRCDPISGHTALYWYRQSLGQGPEFLIYFQGTGAADDSGLPNDRFFAVRPEGSVSTLKIQRTERGDSAVYLCASSPSGENYEQYFGPGTRLTVT.

The rearrangement joins TRBV5-1 to TRBJ2-5, with unresolved D. The CDR3 runs to 13 residues. The germline V gene has CDR1 SGHRS and CDR2 YFSETQ. V was trimmed by 1 base and J by 2 bases, leaving 6 bases between them. The CDR3 coding sequence is TGCGCCAGCAGCTTGAATCCTCAAGAGACCCAGTACTTC. Translated: CASSLNPQETQYF.

The genes are TRBV6-4 and TRBJ1-5; no reliable D call. The germline V gene has CDR1 MRHNA and CDR2 SNTAGT. This CDR3 comprises 13 residues. V lost 3 bases and J 6 bases, leaving 9 bases between the germline ends. CDR3: CASSDREGQPQHF. Here the CDR3 DNA reads TGTGCCAGCAGTGATCGGGAAGGTCAGCCCCAGCATTTT.

CDR3 nucleotide sequence: TGTGCCAGCAGTGGGGTTAGCATGGAGCTGTTTTTT. It is translated as CASSGVSMELFF. This sequence joins TRBV2 and TRBJ2-2; D gene uncertain. Per germline, CDR1 SNHLY and CDR2 FYNNEI. The CDR3 is 12 residues long. Trimming pared 4 bases from V and 10 bases from J, leaving 10 bases between.

The V call is TRBV21-1, the J call TRBJ2-7. TRBV21-1 is labeled a pseudogene. CDR3 size: 15 residues. CDR3 nucleotide sequence: TGTGCCAGCAGCAATATAAGGCCAATCTCCTACGAGCAGTACGTC. Protein sequence: CASSNIRPISYEQYV.

The genes are TRBV11-2 and TRBJ2-1, with unresolved D. The V gene lost 1 base and the J gene lost 10 bases, with 5 bases spanning the gap. This CDR3 is 11 amino acids long. Germline CDR1 SGHAT, CDR2 FQNNGV. In nucleotides, the CDR3 is TGTGCCAGCAGCTTAGTTCTGGAGCAGTTCTTC. Protein product: CASSLVLEQFF.

This rearrangement joins TRBV24-1 to TRBJ1-5; 8 bases match TRBD1. The CDR3 consists of 13 residues. Germline V gene lookup returns CDR1 KGHDR and CDR2 SFDVKD. V lost 7 bases to trimming and J lost 4 bases; unmatched junction nucleotides: 2. CDR3 sequence: CATRQGVNQPQHF. The CDR3 DNA sequence: TGTGCCACCAGACAGGGGGTTAATCAGCCCCAGCATTTT.

V and J are TRBV18 and TRBJ2-2; TRBD1 agrees at 8 bases. The CDR3 is made up of 15 amino acids. With 3 bases clipped from V and 5 bases from J, the junction kept 5 bases outside the gene matches. Germline V lookup: CDR1 KGHSH, CDR2 LQKENI. CDR3 sequence reads: CASSPDREDTGELFF. CDR3 coding DNA: TGTGCCAGCTCACCGGACAGGGAAGATACCGGGGAGCTGTTTTTT.